This T cell receptor (beta chain) stems from a study of CD8+ T cells in alopecia areata. Looked up from germline, CDR1 is SGHRS and CDR2 is YFSETQ. The CDR3 has 15 amino acids. Losses at the gene ends were 2 bases for V and 3 bases for J; bases not matched to a gene: 3. After isolation, RNA underwent reverse transcription to generate cDNA as the sequencing template. Repertoires were generated with immunoSEQ multiplex PCR, while TCRdb's copy carries only in-frame clones and drops some. The data contain a few hundred thousand clones, around three fifths of them singletons. The treatment denotes: oral pan-JAK inhibitor, 5-10 mg twice daily. The study team obtained lesional scalp punch biopsies and peripheral blood from alopecia areata patients.

The receptor was isolated from a human donor with alopecia areata. The sample here was CD4+ T cells sorted from blood, taken at approximately week 52, from a patient treated with tofacitinib. The chain uses TRBV5-1 and TRBJ2-5; TRBD1 aligns across 11 bases. CDR3 in amino acids: CASSLGTGGEETQYF. CDR3 nucleotides: TGCGCCAGCAGCTTAGGGACAGGGGGTGAAGAGACCCAGTACTTC. Full variable domain (rest looked up from reference TRBV5-1 and TRBJ2-5): KAGVTQTPRYLIKTRGQQVTLSCSPISGHRSVSWYQQTPGQGLQFLFEYFSETQRNKGNFPGRFSGRQFSNSRSEMNVSTLELGDSALYLCASSLGTGGEETQYFGPGTRLLVL.